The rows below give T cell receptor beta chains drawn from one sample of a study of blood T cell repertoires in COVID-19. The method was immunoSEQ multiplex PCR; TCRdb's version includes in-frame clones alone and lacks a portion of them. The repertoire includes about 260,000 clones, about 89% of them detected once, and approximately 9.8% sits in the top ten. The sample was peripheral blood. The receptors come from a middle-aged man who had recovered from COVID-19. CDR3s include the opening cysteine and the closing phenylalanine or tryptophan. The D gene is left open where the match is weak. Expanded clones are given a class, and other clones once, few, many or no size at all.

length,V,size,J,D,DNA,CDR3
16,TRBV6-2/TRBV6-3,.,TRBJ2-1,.,TGTGCCAGCAGTTACAGCGCTGGAACGGTCTACAATGAGCAGTTCTTC,CASSYSAGTVYNEQFF
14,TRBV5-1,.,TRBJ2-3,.,TGCGCCAGCAGCTTCTCCTACTGGACAGATACGCAGTATTTT,CASSFSYWTDTQYF
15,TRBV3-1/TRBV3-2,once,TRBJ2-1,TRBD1,TGTGCCAGCATCTCCCGGGACAGGGCCTACAATGAGCAGTTCTTC,CASISRDRAYNEQFF
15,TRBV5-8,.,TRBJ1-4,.,TGTGCCAGCAGCTTGGGAGGGCTATCTAATGAAAAACTGTTTTTT,CASSLGGLSNEKLFF
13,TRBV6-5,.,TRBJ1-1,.,TGTGCCACCCAGACAGGATCGAACACTGAAGCTTTCTTT,CATQTGSNTEAFF
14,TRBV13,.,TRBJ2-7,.,TGTGCCAGCAGCTTAGGGGGTAGCCGGAACGAGCAGTACTTC,CASSLGGSRNEQYF
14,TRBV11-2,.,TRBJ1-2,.,TGTGCCAGCAGCTTAGGCCCGCAGAACTATGGCTACACCTTC,CASSLGPQNYGYTF
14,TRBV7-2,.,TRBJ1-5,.,TGTGCCAGCAAGCTTGGGCATAGCAATCAGCCCCAGCATTTT,CASKLGHSNQPQHF
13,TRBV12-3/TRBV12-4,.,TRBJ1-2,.,TGTGCCAGCAGTTATACAGGTGCCTATGGCTACACCTTC,CASSYTGAYGYTF
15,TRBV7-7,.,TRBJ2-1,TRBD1,TGTGCCAGCAGTCTGGACAGGAACTCCTACAATGAGCAGTTCTTC,CASSLDRNSYNEQFF
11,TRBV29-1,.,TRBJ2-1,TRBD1,TGCAGCGTAGAACAGGGGAATGAGCAGTTCTTC,CSVEQGNEQFF
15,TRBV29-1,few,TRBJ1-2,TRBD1,TGCAGCGTTGAGAATCCGGGACAGAGAGCCTATGGCTACACCTTC,CSVENPGQRAYGYTF
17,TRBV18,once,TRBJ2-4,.,TGTGCCAGCTCACCGACTACACCCTTGCTAGCCAAAAACATTCAGTACTTC,CASSPTTPLLAKNIQYF
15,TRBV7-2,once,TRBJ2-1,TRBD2,TGTGCCAGCAGCACCCAATCGGGACTAGCGGGTGAGCAGTTCTTC,CASSTQSGLAGEQFF
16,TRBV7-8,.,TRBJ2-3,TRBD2,TGTGCCAGCAGCTCCAAACTAGCGGGAGCTTCAGATACGCAGTATTTT,CASSSKLAGASDTQYF
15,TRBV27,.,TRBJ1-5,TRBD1,TGTGCCAGCAGTTTTAAGAGGGACAGCTGGCAGCCCCAGCATTTT,CASSFKRDSWQPQHF
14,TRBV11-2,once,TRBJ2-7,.,TGTGCCAGCAGCTTAGACCGGGGTCCCTACGAGCAGTACTTC,CASSLDRGPYEQYF
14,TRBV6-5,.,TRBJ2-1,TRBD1,TGTGCCAGCAATAGGGACAGGGCCTCCAATGAGCAGTTCTTC,CASNRDRASNEQFF
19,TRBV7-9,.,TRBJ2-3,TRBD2,TGTGCCAGCAGCGCCCCTGATTGGGAGCGGGGGGCAAGCACAGATACGCAGTATTTT,CASSAPDWERGASTDTQYF
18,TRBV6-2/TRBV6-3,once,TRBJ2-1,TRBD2,TGTGCCAGCAGTTACTCGAGCCCACTAGCGGGGGACCACAGTGAGCAGTTCTTC,CASSYSSPLAGDHSEQFF
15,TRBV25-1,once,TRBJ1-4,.,TGTGCCAGCAGCCTCCCATTGGGGGCCTCGGAAAAACTGTTTTTT,CASSLPLGASEKLFF
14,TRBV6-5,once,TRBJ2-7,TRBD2,TGTGCCAGCAGCCGACTAGCGGGCCCCTACGAGCAGTACTTC,CASSRLAGPYEQYF
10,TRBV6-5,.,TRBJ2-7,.,TGTGCCAGCAGTCAGTACGAGCAGTACTTC,CASSQYEQYF
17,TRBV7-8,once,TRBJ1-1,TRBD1,TGTGCCAGCAGCTCCGGACAGGCCCTTCTCATGAACACTGAAGCTTTCTTT,CASSSGQALLMNTEAFF
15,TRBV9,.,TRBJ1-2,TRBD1,TGTGCCAGCAGCGTAGGTCAGGGGGGTAACTATGGCTACACCTTC,CASSVGQGGNYGYTF
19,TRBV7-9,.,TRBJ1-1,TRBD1,TGTGCCAGCCGGACCCTAACGGGACAGGGGGGTCTTATGAACACTGAAGCTTTCTTT,CASRTLTGQGGLMNTEAFF
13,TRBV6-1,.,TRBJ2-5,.,TGTGCCAGCAAGCCAGGGATGGCAGAGACCCAGTACTTC,CASKPGMAETQYF
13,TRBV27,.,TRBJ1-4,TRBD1,TGTGCCAGCAGTTGGGACAGGGGTGAAAAACTGTTTTTT,CASSWDRGEKLFF
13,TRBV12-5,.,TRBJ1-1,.,TGTGCTAGTGGTTTCCGGAGGGAGACTGAAGCTTTCTTT,CASGFRRETEAFF
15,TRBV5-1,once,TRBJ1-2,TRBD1,TGCGCCAGCAGCTTGGACGGACAGGGACTCTATGGCTACACCTTC,CASSLDGQGLYGYTF
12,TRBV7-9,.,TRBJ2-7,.,TGTGCCAGCAGCCTCCCGGGGAGCGAGCAGTACTTC,CASSLPGSEQYF
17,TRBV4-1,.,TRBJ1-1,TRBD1,TGCGCCAGCAGCCAAGGGGACAGGGGGCACCGCAACACTGAAGCTTTCTTT,CASSQGDRGHRNTEAFF
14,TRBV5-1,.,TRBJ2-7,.,TGCGCCAGCTCCCCCCAGGGCGGGAACTACGAGCAGTACTTC,CASSPQGGNYEQYF
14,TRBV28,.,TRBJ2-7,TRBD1,TGTGCCAGCACCCGAGGACAGGGGAAGGACGAGCAGTACTTC,CASTRGQGKDEQYF
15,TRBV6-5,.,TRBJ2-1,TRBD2,TGTGCCAGCAGTTTAGCGGGAGGGATCCACAATGAGCAGTTCTTC,CASSLAGGIHNEQFF
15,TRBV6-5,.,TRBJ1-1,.,TGTGCCAGCAGTCCCCGCCGGGGGGGGTACACTGAAGCTTTCTTT,CASSPRRGGYTEAFF
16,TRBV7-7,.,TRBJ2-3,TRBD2,TGTGCCAGCAGCTTAGGACTAGCCTCGGGAACAGATACGCAGTATTTT,CASSLGLASGTDTQYF
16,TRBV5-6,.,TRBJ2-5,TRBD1,TGTGCCAGCAGCTGGACAGGCCAATCTCTCCAAGAGACCCAGTACTTC,CASSWTGQSLQETQYF
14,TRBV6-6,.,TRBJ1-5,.,TGTGCCAGCAGTAACGCAGGGGCGCATCTGCCCCAGCATTTT,CASSNAGAHLPQHF